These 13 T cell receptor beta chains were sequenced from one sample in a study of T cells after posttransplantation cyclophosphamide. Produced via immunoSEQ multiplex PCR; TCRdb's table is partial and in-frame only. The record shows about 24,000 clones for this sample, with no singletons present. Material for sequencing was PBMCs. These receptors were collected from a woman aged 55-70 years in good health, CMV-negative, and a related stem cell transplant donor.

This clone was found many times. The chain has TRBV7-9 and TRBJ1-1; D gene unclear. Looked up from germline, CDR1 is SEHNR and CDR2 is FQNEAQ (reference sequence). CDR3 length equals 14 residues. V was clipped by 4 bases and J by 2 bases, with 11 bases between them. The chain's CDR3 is CASSSGRANTEAFF. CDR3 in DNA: TGTGCCAGCAGCTCCGGTCGTGCTAACACTGAAGCTTTCTTT. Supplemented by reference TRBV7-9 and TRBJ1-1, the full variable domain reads DTGVSQNPRHKITKRGQNVTFRCDPISEHNRLYWYRQTLGQGPEFLTYFQNEAQLEKSRLLSDRFSAERPKGSFSTLEIQRTEQGDSAMYLCASSSGRANTEAFFGQGTRLTVV.

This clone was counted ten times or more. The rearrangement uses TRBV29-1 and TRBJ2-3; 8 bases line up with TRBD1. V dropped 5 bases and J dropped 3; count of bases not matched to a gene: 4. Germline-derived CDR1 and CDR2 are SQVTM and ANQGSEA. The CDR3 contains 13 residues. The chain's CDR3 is CSVRDRGTDTQYF. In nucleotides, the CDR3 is TGCAGCGTTAGAGACAGGGGAACAGATACGCAGTATTTT.

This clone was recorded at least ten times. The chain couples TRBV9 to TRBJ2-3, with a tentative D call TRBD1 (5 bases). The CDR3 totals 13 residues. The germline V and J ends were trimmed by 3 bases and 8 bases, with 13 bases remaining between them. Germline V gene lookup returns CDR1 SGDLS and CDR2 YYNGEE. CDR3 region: CASSASRGTTQYF. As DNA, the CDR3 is TGTGCCAGCAGCGCCTCTAGGGGAACTACGCAGTATTTT.

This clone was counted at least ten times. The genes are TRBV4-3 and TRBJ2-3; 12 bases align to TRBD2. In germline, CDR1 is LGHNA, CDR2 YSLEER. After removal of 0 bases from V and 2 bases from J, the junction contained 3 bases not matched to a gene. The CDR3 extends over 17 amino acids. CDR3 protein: CASSQERTSGTTDTQYF. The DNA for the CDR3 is TGCGCCAGCAGCCAAGAAAGGACTAGCGGGACCACAGATACGCAGTATTTT.

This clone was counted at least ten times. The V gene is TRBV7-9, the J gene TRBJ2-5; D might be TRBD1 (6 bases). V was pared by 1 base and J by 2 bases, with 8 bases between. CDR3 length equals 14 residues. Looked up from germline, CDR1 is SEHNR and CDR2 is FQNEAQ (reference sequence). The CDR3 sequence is CASSLGDIQETQYF. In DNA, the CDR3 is TGTGCCAGCAGCTTAGGGGACATTCAAGAGACCCAGTACTTC.

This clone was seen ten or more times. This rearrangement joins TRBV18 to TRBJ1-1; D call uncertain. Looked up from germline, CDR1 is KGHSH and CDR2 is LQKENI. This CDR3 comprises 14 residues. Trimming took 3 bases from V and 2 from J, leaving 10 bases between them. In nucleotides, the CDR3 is TGTGCCAGCTCACCCGCAATACAAAACACTGAAGCTTTCTTT. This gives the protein CASSPAIQNTEAFF.

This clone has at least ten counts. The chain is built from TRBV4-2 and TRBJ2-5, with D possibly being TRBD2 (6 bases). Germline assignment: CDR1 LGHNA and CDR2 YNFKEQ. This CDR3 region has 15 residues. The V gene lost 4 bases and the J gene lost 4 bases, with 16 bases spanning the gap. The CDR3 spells CASSLHQTSPETQYF. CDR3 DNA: TGTGCCAGCAGCCTACACCAGACTAGTCCAGAGACCCAGTACTTC.

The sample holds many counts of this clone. DNA of the CDR3: TGTGCCAGCAGCTATATGAGGAGGAGCAATCAGCCCCAGCATTTT. It translates to CASSYMRRSNQPQHF. The chain has TRBV5-6 and TRBJ1-5; D not resolved. V was shortened by 3 bases and J by 1 base, with 11 bases between the two germline ends. CDR3 length: 15 residues. The V gene's germline CDR1 is SGHDT and CDR2 YYEEEE.

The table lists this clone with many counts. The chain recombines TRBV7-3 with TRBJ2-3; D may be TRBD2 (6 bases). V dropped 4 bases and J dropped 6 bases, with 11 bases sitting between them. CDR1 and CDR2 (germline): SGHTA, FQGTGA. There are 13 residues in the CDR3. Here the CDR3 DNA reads TGTGCCAGCAGCTCCCGGGCGGGGGATACGCAGTATTTT. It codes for CASSSRAGDTQYF.

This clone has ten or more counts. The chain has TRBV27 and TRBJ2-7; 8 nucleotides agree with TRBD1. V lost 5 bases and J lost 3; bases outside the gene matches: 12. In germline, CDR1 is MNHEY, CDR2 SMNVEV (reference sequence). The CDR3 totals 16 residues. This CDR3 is CASSPQKGQVIYEQYF. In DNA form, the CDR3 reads TGTGCCAGCAGTCCACAAAAGGGACAGGTAATCTACGAGCAGTACTTC.

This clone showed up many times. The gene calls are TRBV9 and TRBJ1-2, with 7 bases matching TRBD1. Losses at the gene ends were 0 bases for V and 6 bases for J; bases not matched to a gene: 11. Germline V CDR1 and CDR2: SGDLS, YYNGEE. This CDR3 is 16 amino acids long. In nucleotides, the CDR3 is TGTGCCAGCAGCGTAGCTCCCGGACAGGAAGGGGATGGCTACACCTTC. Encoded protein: CASSVAPGQEGDGYTF.

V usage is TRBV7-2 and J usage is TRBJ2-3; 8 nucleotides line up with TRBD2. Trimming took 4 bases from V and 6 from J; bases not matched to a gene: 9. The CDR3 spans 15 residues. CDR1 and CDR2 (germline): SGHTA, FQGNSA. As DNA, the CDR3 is TGTGCCAGCAGCTCCAGGACTAGCTTTTATGATACGCAGTATTTT. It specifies CASSSRTSFYDTQYF.

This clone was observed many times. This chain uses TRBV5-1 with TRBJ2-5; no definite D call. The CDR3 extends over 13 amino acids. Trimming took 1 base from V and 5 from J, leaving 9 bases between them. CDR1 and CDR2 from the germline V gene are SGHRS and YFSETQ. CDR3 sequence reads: CASSLNWRETQYF. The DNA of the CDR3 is TGCGCCAGCAGCTTGAACTGGCGGGAGACCCAGTACTTC.